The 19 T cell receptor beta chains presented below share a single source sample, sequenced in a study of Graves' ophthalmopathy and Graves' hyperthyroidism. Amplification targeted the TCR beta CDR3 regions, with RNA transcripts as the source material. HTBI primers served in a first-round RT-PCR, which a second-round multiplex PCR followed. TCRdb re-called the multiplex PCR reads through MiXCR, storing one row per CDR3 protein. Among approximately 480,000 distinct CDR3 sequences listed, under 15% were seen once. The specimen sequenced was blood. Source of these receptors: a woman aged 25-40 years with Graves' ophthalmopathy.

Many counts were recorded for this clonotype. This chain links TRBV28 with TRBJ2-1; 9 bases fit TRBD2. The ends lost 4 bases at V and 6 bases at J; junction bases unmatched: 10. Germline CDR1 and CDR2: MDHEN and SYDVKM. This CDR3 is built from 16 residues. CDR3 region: CASSSPLRGGTNEQFF. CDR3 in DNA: TGTGCCAGCAGTTCGCCCCTGCGGGGGGGAACCAATGAGCAGTTCTTC.

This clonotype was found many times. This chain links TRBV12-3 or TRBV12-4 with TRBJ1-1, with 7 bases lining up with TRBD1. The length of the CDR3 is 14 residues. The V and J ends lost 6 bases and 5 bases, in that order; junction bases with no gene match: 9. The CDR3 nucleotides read TGTGCCAGCAGGTTCCAGGGGGTGTGGACTGAAGCTTTCTTT. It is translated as CASRFQGVWTEAFF.

The CDR3 nucleotides are TGTGCCAGCAGCTTAGATCACACCAATCAGCCCCAGCATTTT. As protein: CASSLDHTNQPQHF. The genes are TRBV11-2 and TRBJ1-5; D remains ambiguous. The CDR3 runs to 14 residues. The V and J ends lost 0 bases and 3 bases respectively, with 6 bases between them. Looked up from germline, CDR1 is SGHAT and CDR2 is FQNNGV. Together with reference TRBV11-2 and TRBJ1-5, the CDR3 gives the full variable domain: EAGVAQSPRYKIIEKRQSVAFWCNPISGHATLYWYQQILGQGPKLLIQFQNNGVVDDSQLPKDRFSAERLKGVDSTLKIQPAKLEDSAVYLCASSLDHTNQPQHFGDGTRLSIL.

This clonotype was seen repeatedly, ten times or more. CDR3 amino acids: CASSLALYRSLHF. Here the CDR3 DNA reads TGTGCCAGCAGCTTAGCCCTATATCGGTCCCTCCACTTT. V is TRBV7-6 and J is TRBJ1-6; D not certain. The CDR3 is 13 amino acids. V lost 0 bases and J 14 bases, leaving 11 bases between the germline ends. The germline gives CDR1 SGHVS, CDR2 FNYEAQ.

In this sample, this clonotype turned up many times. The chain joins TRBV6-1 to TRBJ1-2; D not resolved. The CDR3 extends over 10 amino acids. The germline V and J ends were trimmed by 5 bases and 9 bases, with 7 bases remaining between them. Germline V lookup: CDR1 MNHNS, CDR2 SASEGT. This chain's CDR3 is CASSYRSYTF. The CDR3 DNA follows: TGTGCCAGCAGTTATAGGAGCTACACCTTC.

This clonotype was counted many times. The CDR3, as DNA: TGTGCCAGCAGTGAAGAGACAGCCTACGAGCAGTACTTC. Its translation: CASSEETAYEQYF. V and J are TRBV6-1 and TRBJ2-7; tentative D call: TRBD1 (5 bases). This CDR3 has 13 amino acids. Germline V gene data show CDR1 as MNHNS and CDR2 as SASEGT. V lost 1 base, J lost 2 bases, and 6 bases lay in between.

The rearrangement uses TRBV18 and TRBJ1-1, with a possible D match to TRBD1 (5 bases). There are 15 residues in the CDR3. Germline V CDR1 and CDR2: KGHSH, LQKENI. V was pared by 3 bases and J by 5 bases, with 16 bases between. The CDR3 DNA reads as TGTGCCAGCTCACCTCGGACAAGGGGAGGAACTGAAGCTTTCTTT. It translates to CASSPRTRGGTEAFF. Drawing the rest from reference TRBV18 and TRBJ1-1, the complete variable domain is NAGVMQNPRHLVRRRGQEARLRCSPMKGHSHVYWYRQLPEEGLKFMVYLQKENIIDESGMPKERFSAEFPKEGPSILRIQQVVRGDSAAYFCASSPRTRGGTEAFFGQGTRLTVV.

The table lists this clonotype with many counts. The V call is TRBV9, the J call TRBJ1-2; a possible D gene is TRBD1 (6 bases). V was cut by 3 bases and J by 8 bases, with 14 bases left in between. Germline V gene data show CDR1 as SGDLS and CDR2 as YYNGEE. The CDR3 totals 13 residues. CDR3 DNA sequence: TGTGCCAGCAGCGAGGGGGGATTGGAAGGCTACACCTTC. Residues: CASSEGGLEGYTF.

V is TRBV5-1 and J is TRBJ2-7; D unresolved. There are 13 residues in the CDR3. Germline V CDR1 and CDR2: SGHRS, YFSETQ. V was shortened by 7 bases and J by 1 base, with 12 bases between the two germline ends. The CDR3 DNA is TGCGCCAGCTCTTGGTGCCCTTCCTACGAGCAGTACTTC. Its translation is CASSWCPSYEQYF.

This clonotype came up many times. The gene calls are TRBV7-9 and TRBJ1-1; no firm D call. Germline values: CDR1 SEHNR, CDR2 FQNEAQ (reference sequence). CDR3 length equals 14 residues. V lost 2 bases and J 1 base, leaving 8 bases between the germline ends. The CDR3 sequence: CASSLYGSNTEAFF. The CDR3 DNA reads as TGTGCCAGCAGCTTATACGGCTCGAACACTGAAGCTTTCTTT. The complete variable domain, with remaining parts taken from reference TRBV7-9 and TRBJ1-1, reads DTGVSQNPRHKITKRGQNVTFRCDPISEHNRLYWYRQTLGQGPEFLTYFQNEAQLEKSRLLSDRFSAERPKGSFSTLEIQRTEQGDSAMYLCASSLYGSNTEAFFGQGTRLTVV.

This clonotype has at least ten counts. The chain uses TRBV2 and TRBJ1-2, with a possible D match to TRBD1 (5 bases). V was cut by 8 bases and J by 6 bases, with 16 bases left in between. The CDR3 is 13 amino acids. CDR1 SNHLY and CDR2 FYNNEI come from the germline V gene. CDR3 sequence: CASYNWGTDGYTF. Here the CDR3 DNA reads TGTGCCAGCTATAATTGGGGGACGGATGGCTACACCTTC. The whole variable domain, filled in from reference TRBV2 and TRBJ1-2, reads EPEVTQTPSHQVTQMGQEVILRCVPISNHLYFYWYRQILGQKVEFLVSFYNNEISEKSEIFDDQFSVERPDGSNFTLKIRSTKLEDSAMYFCASYNWGTDGYTFGSGTRLTVV.

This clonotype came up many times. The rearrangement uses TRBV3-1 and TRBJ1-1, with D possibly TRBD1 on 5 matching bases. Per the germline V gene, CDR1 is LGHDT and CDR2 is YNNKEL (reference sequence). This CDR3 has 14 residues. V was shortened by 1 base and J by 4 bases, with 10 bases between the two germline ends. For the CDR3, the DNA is TGTGCCAGCAGCCAAGTTCAGGGCGGCACTGAAGCTTTCTTT. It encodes CASSQVQGGTEAFF.

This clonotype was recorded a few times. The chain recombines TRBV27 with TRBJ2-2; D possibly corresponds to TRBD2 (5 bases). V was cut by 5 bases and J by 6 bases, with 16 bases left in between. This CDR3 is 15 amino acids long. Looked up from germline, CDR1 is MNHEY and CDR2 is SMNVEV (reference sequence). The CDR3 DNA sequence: TGTGCCAGCAGTACCTTAGTCCGGAGGTCCGGGGAGCTGTTTTTT. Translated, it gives CASSTLVRRSGELFF.

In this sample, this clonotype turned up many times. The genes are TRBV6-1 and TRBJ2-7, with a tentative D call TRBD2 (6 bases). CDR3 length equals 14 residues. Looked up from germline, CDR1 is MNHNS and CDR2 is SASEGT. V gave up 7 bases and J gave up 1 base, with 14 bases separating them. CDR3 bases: TGTGCCAGCACTGTGGGGGGAGCGTCCTACGAGCAGTACTTC. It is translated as CASTVGGASYEQYF.

The DNA for the CDR3 is TGCAGCGTTGGGGTAATCTATGGCTACACCTTC. Its translation: CSVGVIYGYTF. This rearrangement joins TRBV29-1 to TRBJ1-2; D gene unclear. The CDR3 sequence is 11 residues long. Trimming removed 4 bases at V and 4 bases at J, with 7 bases between. CDR1 and CDR2 (germline): SQVTM, ANQGSEA.

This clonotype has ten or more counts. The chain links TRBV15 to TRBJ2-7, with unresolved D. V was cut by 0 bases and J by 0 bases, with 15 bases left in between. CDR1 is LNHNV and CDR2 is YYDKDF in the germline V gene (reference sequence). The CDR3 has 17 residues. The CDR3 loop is CATSREFGSLSSYEQYF. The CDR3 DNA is TGTGCCACCAGCAGAGAGTTCGGCAGTCTGAGCTCCTACGAGCAGTACTTC.

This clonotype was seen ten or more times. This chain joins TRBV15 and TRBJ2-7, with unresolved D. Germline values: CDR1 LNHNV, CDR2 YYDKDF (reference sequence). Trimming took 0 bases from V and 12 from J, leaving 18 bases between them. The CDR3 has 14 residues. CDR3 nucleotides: TGTGCCACCAGCAGAGAGGATAGTCTCGGTGTGCGGTACTTC. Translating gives CATSREDSLGVRYF. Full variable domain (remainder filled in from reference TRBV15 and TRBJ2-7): DAMVIQNPRYQVTQFGKPVTLSCSQTLNHNVMYWYQQKSSQAPKLLFHYYDKDFNNEADTPDNFQSRRPNTSFCFLDIRSPGLGDTAMYLCATSREDSLGVRYFGPGTRLTVT.

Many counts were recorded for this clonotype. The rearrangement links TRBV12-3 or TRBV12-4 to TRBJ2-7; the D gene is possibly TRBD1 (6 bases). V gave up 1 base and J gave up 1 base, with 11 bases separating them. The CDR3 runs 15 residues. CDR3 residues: CASSLGAGTSYEQYF. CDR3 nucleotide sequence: TGTGCCAGCAGTTTAGGTGCAGGGACATCCTACGAGCAGTACTTC.

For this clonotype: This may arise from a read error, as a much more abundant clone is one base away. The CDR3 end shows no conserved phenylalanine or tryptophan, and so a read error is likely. The CDR3 DNA is TGTGCCACCAGCGCTTCGTCCCTCTCTGGGGCCAACGTCCTGACTTAC. It specifies CATSASSLSGANVLTY. The chain links TRBV24-1 to TRBJ2-6; D unresolved. The CDR3 loop spans 16 amino acids. V was trimmed by 7 bases and J by 0 bases, leaving 12 bases between them. In germline, CDR1 is KGHDR, CDR2 SFDVKD.